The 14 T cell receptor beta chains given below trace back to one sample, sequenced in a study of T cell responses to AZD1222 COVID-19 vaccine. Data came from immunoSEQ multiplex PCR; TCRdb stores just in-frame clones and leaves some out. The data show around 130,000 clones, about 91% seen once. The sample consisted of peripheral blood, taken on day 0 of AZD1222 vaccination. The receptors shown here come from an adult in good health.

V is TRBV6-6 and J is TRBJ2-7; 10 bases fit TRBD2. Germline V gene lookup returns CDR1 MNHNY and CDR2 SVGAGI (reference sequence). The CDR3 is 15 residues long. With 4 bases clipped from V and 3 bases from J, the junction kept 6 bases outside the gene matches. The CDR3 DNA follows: TGTGCCAGCAGTTTTCTAGCGGGAGTCAGCTACGAGCAGTACTTC. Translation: CASSFLAGVSYEQYF.

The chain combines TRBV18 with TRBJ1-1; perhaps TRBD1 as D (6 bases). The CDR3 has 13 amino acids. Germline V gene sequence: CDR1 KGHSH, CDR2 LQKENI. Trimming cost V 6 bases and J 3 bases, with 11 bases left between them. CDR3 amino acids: CASSHRVDTEAFF. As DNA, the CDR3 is TGTGCCAGCTCGCACAGGGTGGACACTGAAGCTTTCTTT.

The CDR3 region is CASRSRGRAEDTQYF. CDR3 DNA: TGCGCCAGCAGGAGTCGCGGGAGGGCCGAAGATACGCAGTATTTT. The chain has TRBV5-1 and TRBJ2-3; 9 bases fit TRBD2. Germline assignment: CDR1 SGHRS and CDR2 YFSETQ. J lost 5 bases, V lost 5 bases, and 9 bases had no gene match. This CDR3 region has 15 residues.

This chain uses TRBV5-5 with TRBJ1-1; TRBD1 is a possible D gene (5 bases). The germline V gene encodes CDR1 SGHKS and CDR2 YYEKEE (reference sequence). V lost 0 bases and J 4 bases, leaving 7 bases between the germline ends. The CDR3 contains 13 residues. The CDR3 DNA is TGTGCCAGCAGCTTGGATGGGGGCACTGAAGCTTTCTTT. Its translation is CASSLDGGTEAFF.

The CDR3 DNA reads as TGTGCCAGCAGCGTAAATTCGGGGTTTGGCACAGATACGCAGTATTTT. Translating it yields CASSVNSGFGTDTQYF. This chain uses TRBV9 with TRBJ2-3; tentative D call: TRBD2 (5 bases). The CDR3 totals 16 residues. V gave up 1 base and J gave up 1 base, with 13 bases separating them. The germline CDR1 and CDR2 sequences are SGDLS and YYNGEE.

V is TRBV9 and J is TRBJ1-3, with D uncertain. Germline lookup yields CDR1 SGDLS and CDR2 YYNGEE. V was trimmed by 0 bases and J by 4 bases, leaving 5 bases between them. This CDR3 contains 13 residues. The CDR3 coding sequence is TGTGCCAGCAGCGTAGAGGGCGGAAACACCATATATTTT. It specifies CASSVEGGNTIYF.

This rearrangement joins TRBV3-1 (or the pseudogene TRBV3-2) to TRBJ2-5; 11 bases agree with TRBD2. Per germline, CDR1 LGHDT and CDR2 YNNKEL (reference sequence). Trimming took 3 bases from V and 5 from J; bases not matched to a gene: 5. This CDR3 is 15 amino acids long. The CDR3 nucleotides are TGTGCCAGCAGCCATTTAGCGGGAGGGGAGGAGACCCAGTACTTC. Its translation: CASSHLAGGEETQYF.

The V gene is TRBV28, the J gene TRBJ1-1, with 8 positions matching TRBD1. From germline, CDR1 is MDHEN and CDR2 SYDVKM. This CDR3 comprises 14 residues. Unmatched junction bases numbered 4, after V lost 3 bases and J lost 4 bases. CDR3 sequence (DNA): TGTGCCAGCAGTTTCCACAGGGGGGGCACTGAAGCTTTCTTT. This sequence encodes CASSFHRGGTEAFF.

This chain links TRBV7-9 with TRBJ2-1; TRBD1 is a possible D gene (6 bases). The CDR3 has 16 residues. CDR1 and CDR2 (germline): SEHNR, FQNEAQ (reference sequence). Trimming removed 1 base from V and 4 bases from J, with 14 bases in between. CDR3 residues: CASSLDGRGLYNEQFF. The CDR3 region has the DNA TGTGCCAGCAGCTTAGACGGCAGGGGCCTGTACAATGAGCAGTTCTTC.

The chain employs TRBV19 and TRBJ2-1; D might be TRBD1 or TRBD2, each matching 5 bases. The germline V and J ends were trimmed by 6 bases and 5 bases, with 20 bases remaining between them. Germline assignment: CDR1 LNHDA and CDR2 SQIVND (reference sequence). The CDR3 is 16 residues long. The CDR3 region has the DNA TGTGCCAGTAGGGCCCCGGGGCCTTTGGAGCACAATGAGCAGTTCTTC. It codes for CASRAPGPLEHNEQFF.

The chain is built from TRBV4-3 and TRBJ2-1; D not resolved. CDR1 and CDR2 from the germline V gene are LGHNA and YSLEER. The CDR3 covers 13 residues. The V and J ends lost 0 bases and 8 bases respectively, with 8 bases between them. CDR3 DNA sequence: TGCGCCAGCAGCCAAGATCGCGGCTATGAGCAGTTCTTC. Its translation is CASSQDRGYEQFF.

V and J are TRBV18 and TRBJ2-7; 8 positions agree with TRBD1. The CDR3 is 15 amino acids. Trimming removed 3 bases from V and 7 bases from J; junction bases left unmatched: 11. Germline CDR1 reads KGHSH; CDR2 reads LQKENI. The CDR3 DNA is TGTGCCAGCTCACCGGGAGGACAGGGCGACCTGGAGCAGTACTTC. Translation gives CASSPGGQGDLEQYF.

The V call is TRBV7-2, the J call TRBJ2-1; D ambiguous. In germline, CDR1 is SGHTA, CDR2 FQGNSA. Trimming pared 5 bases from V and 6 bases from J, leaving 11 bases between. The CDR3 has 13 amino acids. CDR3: CASSTIARNEQFF. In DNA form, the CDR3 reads TGTGCCAGCAGCACGATAGCCCGCAATGAGCAGTTCTTC.

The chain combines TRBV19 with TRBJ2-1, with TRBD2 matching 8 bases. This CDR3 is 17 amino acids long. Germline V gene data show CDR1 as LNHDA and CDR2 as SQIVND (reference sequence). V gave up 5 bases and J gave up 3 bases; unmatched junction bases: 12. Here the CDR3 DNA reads TGTGCCAGTAGTTCGAATATAGCGGGACCCAGCTACAATGAGCAGTTCTTC. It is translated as CASSSNIAGPSYNEQFF.